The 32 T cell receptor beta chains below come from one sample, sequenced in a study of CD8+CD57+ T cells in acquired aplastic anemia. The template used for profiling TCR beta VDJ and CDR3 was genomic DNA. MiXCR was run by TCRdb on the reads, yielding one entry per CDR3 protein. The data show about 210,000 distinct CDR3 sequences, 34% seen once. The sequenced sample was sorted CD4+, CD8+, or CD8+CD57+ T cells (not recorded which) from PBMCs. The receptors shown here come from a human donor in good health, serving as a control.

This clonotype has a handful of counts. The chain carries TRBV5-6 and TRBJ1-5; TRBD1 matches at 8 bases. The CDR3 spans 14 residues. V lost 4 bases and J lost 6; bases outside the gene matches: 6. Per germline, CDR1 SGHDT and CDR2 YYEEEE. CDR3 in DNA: TGTGCCAGCAGCACAGGGGGATACAGTCAGCCCCAGCATTTT. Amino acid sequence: CASSTGGYSQPQHF.

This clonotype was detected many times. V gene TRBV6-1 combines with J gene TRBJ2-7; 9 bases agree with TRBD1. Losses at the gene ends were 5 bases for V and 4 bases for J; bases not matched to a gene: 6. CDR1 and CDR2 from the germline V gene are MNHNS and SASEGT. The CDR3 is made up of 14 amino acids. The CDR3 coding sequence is TGTGCCAGCAGTATCGGACAGGGGCGATACGAGCAGTACTTC. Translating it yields CASSIGQGRYEQYF.

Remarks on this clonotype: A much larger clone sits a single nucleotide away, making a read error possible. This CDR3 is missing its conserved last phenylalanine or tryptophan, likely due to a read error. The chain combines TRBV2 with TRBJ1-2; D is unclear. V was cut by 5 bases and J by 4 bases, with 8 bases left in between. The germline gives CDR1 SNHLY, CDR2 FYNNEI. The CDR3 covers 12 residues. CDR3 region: CASSLRSYGYTL. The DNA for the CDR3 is TGTGCCAGCAGTTTGAGAAGCTATGGCTACACCCTC.

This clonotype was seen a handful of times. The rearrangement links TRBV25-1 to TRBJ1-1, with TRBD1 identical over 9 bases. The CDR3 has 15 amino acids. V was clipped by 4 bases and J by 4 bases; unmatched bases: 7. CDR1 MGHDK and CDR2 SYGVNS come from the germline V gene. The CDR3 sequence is CASSGQGEVPTEAFF. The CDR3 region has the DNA TGTGCCAGCAGTGGACAGGGGGAAGTTCCCACTGAAGCTTTCTTT.

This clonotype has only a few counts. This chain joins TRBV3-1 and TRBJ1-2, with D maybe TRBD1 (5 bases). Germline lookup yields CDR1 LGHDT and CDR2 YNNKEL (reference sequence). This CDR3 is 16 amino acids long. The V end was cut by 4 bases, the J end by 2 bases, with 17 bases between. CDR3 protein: CASSPPGAGHNYGYTF. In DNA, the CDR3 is TGTGCCAGCAGCCCCCCCGGGGCAGGGCACAACTATGGCTACACCTTC.

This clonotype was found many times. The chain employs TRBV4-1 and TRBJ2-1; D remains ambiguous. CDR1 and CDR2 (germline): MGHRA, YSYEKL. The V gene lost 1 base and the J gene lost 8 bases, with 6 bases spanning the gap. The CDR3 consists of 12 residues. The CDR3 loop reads CASSQVSHEQFF. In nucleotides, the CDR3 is TGCGCCAGCAGCCAAGTGAGTCATGAGCAGTTCTTC.

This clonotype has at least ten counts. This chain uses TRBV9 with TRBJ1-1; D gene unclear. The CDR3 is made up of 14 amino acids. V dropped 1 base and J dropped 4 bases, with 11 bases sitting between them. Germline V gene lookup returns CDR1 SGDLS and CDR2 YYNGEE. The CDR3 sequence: CASSVFSGSTEAFF. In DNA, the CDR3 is TGTGCCAGCAGCGTATTTTCCGGGAGCACTGAAGCTTTCTTT.

The CDR3 DNA is TGTGCCACCAGCAGAGAGCTAACGCTCGAGACCCAGTACTTC. Amino acids: CATSRELTLETQYF. The chain uses TRBV15 and TRBJ2-5; D gene unclear. Germline CDR1 LNHNV, CDR2 YYDKDF (reference sequence). This CDR3 has 14 residues. V shed 0 bases and J shed 5 bases, with 10 bases lying between them.

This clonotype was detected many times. The CDR3 DNA sequence: TGTGCCAGTAGTAGAGGACTAGATCTCTACGAGCAGTACTTC. This gives the protein CASSRGLDLYEQYF. This chain joins TRBV19 and TRBJ2-7; the match to TRBD2 covers 7 bases. The CDR3 length is 14 residues. Trimming cost V 4 bases and J 3 bases; bases outside gene matches: 6. Germline assignment: CDR1 LNHDA and CDR2 SQIVND (reference sequence).

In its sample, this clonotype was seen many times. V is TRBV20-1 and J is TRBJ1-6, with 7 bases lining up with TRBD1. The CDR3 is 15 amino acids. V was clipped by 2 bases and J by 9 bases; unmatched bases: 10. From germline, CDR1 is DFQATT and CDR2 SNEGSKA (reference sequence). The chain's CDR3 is CSARSTGTDSSPLHF. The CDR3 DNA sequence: TGCAGTGCTAGATCAACCGGGACAGATAGTTCACCCCTCCACTTT.

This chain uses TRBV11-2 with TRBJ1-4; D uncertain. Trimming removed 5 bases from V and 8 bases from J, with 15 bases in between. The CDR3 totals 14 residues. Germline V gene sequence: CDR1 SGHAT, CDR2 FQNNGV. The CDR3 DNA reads TGTGCCAGCAGCCCGCAGTATGGTCGGGAAAAACTGTTTTTT. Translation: CASSPQYGREKLFF.

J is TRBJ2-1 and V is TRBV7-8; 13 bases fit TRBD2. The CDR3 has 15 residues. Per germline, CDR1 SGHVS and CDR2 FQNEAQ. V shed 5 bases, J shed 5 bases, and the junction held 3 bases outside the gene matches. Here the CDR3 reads CASSRTSGGDNEQFF. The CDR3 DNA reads TGTGCCAGCAGCCGAACTAGCGGGGGGGACAATGAGCAGTTCTTC.

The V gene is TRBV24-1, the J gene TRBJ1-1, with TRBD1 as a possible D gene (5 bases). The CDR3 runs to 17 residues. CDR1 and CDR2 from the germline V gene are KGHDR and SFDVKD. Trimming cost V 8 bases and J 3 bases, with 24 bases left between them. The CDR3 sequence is CATKRNPKTEVDTEAFF. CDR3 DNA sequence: TGTGCCACCAAACGAAACCCTAAGACAGAGGTCGACACTGAAGCTTTCTTT.

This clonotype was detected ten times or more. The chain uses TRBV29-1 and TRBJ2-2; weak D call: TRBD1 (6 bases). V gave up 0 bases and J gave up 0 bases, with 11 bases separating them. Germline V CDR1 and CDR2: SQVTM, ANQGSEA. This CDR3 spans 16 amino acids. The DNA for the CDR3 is TGCAGCGTTGAAGATGGGGCAGGGGCGAACACCGGGGAGCTGTTTTTT. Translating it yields CSVEDGAGANTGELFF.

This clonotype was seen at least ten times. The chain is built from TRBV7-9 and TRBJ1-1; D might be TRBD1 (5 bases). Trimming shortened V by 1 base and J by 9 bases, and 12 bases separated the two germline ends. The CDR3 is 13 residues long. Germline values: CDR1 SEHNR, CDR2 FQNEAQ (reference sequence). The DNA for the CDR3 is TGTGCCAGCAGCTTAGTAGCCCAGGGTCAAGCTTTCTTT. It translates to CASSLVAQGQAFF.

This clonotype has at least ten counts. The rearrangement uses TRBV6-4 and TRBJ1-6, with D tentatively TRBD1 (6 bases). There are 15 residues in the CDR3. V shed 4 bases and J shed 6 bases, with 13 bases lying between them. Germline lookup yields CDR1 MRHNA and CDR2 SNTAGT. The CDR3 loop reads CASSVQAGANSPLHF. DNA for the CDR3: TGTGCCAGCAGTGTACAGGCAGGGGCTAATTCACCCCTCCACTTT.

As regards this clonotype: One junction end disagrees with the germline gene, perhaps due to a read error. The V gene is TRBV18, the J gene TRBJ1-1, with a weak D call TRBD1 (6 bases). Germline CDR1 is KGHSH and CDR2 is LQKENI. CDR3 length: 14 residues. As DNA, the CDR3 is TGTGCCAGCCCACCTTATCCAGGGGAGACTGAAGCTTTCTTT. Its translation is CASPPYPGETEAFF.

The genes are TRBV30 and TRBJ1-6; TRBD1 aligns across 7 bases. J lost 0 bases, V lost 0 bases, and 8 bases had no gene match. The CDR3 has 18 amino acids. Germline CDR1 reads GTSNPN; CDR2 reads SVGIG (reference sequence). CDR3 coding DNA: TGTGCCTGGAGTGTACCCGGGGACAGAGGCTCCTATAATTCACCCCTCCACTTT. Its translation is CAWSVPGDRGSYNSPLHF.

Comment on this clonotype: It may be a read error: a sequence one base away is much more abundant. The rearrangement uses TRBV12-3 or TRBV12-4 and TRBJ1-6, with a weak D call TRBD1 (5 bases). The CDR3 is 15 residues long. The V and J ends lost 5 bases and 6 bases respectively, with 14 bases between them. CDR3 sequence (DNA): TGTGCCAGCAGTCCATGGGGACGGCCTAATTCACCCCTCCACTTT. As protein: CASSPWGRPNSPLHF.

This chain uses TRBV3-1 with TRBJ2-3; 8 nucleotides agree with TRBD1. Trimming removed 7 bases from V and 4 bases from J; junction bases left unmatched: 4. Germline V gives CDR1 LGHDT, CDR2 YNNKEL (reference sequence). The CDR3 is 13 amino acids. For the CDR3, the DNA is TGTGCCAGCACCAACAGGGGGTCAGATACGCAGTATTTT. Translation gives CASTNRGSDTQYF.

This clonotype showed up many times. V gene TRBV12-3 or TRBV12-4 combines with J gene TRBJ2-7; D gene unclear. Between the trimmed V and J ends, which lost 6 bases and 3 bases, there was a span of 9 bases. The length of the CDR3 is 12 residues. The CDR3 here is CASRATFYEQYF. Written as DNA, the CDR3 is TGTGCCAGCAGGGCGACATTCTACGAGCAGTACTTC.

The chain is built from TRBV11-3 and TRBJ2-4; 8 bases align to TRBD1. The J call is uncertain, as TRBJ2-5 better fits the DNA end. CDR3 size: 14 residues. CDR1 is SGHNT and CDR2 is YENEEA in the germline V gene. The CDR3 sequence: CASSTPRQGQTQYF. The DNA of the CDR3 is TGTGCCAGCAGCACGCCAAGACAGGGGCAGACCCAGTACTTC.

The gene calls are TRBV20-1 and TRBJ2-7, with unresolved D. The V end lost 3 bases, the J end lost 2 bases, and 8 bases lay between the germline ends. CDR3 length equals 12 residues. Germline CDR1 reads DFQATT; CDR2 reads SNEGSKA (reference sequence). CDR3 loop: CSASVGTYEQYF. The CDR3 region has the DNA TGCAGTGCTAGTGTCGGAACCTACGAGCAGTACTTC.

This chain's CDR3 is CASSQRTGKLFF. Written as DNA, the CDR3 is TGTGCCAGCAGTCAAAGGACGGGAAAACTGTTTTTT. The V call is TRBV13, the J call TRBJ1-4; D is uncertain. The CDR3 length is 12 residues. Germline values: CDR1 PRHDT, CDR2 FYEKMQ (reference sequence). V was clipped by 6 bases and J by 10 bases, with 12 bases between them.

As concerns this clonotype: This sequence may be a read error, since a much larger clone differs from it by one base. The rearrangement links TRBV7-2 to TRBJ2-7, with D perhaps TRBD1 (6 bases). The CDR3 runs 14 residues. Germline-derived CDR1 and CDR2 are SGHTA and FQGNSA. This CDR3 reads CASSHARGYYEQYF. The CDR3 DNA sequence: TGCGCCAGCAGCCACGCCAGGGGATACTACGAGCAGTACTTC.

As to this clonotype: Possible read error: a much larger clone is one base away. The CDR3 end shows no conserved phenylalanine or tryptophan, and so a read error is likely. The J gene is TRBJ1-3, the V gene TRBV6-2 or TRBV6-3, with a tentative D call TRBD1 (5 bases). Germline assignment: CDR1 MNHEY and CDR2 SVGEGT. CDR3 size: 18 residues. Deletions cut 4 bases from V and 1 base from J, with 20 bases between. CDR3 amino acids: CASSSAADKVYSGNTIYL. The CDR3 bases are TGTGCCAGCAGTTCTGCAGCGGACAAGGTGTATTCTGGAAACACCATATATCTT.

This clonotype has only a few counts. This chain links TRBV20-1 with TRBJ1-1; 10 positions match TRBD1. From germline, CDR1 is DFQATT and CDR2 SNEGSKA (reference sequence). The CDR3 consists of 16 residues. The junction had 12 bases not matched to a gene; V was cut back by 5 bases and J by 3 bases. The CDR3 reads CSAQGQGIFFDTEAFF. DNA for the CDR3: TGCAGTGCTCAGGGACAGGGGATTTTTTTTGACACTGAAGCTTTCTTT.

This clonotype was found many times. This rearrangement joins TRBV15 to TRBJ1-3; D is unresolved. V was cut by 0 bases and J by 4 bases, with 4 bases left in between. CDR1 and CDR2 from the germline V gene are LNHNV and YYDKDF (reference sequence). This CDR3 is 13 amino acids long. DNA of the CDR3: TGTGCCACCAGCAGAGAAGCGGGAAACACCATATATTTT. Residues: CATSREAGNTIYF.

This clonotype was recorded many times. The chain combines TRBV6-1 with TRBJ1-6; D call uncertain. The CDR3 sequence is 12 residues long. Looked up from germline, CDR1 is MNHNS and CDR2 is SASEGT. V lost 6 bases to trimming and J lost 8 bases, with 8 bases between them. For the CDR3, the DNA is TGTGCCAGCAGCCGGGTGGATTCACCCCTCCACTTT. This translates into CASSRVDSPLHF.

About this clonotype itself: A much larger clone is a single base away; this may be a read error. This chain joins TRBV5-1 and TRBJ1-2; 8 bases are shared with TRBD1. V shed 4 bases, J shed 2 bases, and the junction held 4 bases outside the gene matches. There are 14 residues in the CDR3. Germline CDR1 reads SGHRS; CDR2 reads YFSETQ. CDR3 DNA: TGCGCCAGCAGCCTTAGGACAGGGAACTATGGCTACACCTTC. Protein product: CASSLRTGNYGYTF.

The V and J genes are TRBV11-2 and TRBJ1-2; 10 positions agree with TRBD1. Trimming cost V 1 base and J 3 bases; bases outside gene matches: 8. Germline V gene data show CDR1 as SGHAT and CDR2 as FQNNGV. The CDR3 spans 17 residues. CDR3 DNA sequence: TGTGCCAGCAGCTTAGTTAGTTGGGGACAGGGGCACTATGGCTACACCTTC. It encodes CASSLVSWGQGHYGYTF.

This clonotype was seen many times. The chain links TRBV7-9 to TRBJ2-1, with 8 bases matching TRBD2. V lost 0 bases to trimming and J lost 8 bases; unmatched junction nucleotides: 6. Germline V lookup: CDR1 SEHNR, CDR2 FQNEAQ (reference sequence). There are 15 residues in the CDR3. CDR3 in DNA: TGTGCCAGCAGCTTAGCTAGCGGGGATGCGGATGAGCAGTTCTTC. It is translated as CASSLASGDADEQFF.